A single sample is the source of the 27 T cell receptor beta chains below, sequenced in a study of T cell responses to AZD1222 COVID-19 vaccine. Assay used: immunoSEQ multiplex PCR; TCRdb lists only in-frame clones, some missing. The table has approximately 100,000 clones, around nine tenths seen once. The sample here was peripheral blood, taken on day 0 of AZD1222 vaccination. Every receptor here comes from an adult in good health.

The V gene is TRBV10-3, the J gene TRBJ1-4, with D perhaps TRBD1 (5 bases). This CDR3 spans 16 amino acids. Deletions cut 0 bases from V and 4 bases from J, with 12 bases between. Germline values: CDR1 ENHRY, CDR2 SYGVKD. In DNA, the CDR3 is TGTGCCATCAGTGAGTCGATGGGGCAGATTAATGAAAAACTGTTTTTT. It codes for CAISESMGQINEKLFF.

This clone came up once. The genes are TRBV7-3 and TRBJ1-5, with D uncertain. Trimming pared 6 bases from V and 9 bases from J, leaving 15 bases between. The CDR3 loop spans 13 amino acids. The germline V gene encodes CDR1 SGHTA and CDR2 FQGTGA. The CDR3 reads CASSREPRSPQHF. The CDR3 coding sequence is TGTGCCAGCAGTCGCGAACCCAGGTCGCCCCAGCATTTT.

CDR3 nucleotide sequence: TGTGCCAGCAGTCCCCTTCCTCCCCCCGAGTACAATGAGCAGTTCTTC. Its protein product is CASSPLPPPEYNEQFF. The chain links TRBV27 to TRBJ2-1; D not certain. Germline lookup yields CDR1 MNHEY and CDR2 SMNVEV (reference sequence). The CDR3 totals 16 residues. The germline V and J ends were trimmed by 5 bases and 4 bases, with 18 bases remaining between them.

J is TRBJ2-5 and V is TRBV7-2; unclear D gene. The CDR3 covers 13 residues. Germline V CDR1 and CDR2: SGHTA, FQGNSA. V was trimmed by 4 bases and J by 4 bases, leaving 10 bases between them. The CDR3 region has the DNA TGTGCCAGCAGCTCCTACCAGTTAGAGACCCAGTACTTC. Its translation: CASSSYQLETQYF.

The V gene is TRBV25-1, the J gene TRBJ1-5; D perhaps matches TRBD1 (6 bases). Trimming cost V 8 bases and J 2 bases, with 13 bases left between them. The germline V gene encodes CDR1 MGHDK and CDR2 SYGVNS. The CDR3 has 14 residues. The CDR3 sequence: CASRGAGGNQPQHF. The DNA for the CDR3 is TGTGCCAGCCGGGGGGCGGGGGGCAATCAGCCCCAGCATTTT. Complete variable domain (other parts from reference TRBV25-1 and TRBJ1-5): EADIYQTPRYLVIGTGKKITLECSQTMGHDKMYWYQQDPGMELHLIHYSYGVNSTEKGDLSSESTVSRIRTEHFPLTLESARPSHTSQYLCASRGAGGNQPQHFGDGTRLSIL.

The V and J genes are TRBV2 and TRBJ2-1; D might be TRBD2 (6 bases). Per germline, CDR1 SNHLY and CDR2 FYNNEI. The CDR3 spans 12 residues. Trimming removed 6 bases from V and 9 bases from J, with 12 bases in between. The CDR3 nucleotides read TGTGCCAGCAGACAACTCGGGGGTGAGCAGTTCTTC. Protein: CASRQLGGEQFF.

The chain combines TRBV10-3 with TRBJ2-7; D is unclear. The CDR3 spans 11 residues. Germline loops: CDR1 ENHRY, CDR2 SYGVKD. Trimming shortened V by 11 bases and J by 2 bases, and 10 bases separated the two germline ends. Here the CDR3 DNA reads TGTGCCGTGGCAGCCGCCTACGAGCAGTACTTC. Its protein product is CAVAAAYEQYF.

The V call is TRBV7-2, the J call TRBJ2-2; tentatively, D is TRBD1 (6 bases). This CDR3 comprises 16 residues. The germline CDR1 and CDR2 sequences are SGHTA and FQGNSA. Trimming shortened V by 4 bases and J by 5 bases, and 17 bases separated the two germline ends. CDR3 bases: TGTGCCAGCAGCTCTGGAGCAGGGGTCGAAACCGGGGAGCTGTTTTTT. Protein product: CASSSGAGVETGELFF.

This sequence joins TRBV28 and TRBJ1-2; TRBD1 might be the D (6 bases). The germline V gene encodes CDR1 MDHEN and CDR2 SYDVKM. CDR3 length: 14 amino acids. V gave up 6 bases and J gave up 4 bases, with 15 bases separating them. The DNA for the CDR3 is TGTGCCAGCAGCCCCCGGGCAGGGGTCTATGGCTACACCTTC. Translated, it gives CASSPRAGVYGYTF.

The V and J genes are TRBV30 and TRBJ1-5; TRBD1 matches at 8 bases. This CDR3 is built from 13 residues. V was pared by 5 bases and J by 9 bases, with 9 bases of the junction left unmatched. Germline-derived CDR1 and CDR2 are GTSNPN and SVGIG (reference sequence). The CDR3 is CAWGTGSGGPQHF. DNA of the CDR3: TGTGCCTGGGGGACAGGCTCAGGTGGGCCCCAGCATTTT.

The CDR3 region is CAISARPSRTEAFF. CDR3 DNA: TGTGCCATCAGTGCCAGGCCCTCGAGGACTGAAGCTTTCTTT. V usage is TRBV10-3 and J usage is TRBJ1-1; D remains ambiguous. CDR1 is ENHRY and CDR2 is SYGVKD in the germline V gene. The V gene lost 4 bases and the J gene lost 5 bases, with 14 bases spanning the gap. The CDR3 length is 14 residues.

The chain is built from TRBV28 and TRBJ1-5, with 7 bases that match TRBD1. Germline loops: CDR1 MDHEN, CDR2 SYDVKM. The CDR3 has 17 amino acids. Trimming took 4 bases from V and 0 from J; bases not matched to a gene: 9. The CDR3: CASSSLGDSYSNQPQHF. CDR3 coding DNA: TGTGCCAGCAGTTCTCTGGGGGACAGTTATAGCAATCAGCCCCAGCATTTT.

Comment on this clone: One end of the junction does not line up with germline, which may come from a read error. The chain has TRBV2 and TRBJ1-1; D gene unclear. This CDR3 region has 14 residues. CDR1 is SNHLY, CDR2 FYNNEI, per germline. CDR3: CVSSESDKNTEAFF. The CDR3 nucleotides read TGTGTCAGCAGTGAAAGCGATAAGAACACTGAAGCTTTCTTT. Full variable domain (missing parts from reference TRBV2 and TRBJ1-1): EPEVTQTPSHQVTQMGQEVILRCVPISNHLYFYWYRQILGQKVEFLVSFYNNEISEKSEIFDDQFSVERPDGSNFTLKIRSTKLEDSAMYFCVSSESDKNTEAFFGQGTRLTVV.

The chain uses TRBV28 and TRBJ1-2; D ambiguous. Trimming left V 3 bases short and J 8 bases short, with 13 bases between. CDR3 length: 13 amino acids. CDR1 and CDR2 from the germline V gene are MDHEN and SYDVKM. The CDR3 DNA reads TGTGCCAGCAGTTTTTTCGGCGTATGGGGCTACACCTTC. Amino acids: CASSFFGVWGYTF.

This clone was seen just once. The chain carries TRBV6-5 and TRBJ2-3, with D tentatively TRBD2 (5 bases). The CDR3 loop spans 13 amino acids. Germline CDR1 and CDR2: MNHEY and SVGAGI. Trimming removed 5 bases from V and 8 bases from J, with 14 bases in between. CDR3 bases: TGTGCCAGCAGTCCACTAGTAATGGGTACGCAGTATTTT. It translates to CASSPLVMGTQYF.

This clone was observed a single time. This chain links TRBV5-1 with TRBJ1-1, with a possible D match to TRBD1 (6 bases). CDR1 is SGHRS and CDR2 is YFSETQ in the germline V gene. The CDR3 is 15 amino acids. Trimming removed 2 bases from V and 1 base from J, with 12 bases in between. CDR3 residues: CASSFDNRENTEAFF. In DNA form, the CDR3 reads TGCGCCAGCAGCTTTGACAACAGGGAGAACACTGAAGCTTTCTTT.

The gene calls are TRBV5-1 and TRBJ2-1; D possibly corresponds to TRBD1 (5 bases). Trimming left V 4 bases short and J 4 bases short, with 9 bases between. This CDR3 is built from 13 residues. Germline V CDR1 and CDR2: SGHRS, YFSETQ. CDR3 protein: CASSAPGYNEQFF. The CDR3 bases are TGCGCCAGCAGCGCCCCAGGGTACAATGAGCAGTTCTTC.

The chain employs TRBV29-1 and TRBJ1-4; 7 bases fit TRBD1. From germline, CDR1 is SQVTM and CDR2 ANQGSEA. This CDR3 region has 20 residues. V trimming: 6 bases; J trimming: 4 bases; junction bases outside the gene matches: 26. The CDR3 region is CSVWWTGLLTQEGNNEKLFF. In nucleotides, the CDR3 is TGCAGCGTCTGGTGGACAGGATTATTAACCCAGGAGGGAAATAATGAAAAACTGTTTTTT. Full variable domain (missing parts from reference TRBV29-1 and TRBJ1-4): SAVISQKPSRDICQRGTSLTIQCQVDSQVTMMFWYRQQPGQSLTLIATANQGSEATYESGFVIDKFPISRPNLTFSTLTVSNMSPEDSSIYLCSVWWTGLLTQEGNNEKLFFGSGTQLSVL.

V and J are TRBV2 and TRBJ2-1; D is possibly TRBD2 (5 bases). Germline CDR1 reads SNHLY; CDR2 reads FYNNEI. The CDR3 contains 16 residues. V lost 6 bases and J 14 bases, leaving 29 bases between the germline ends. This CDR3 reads CASSDRTLGTRAVEFF. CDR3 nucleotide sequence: TGTGCCAGCAGCGATAGGACCCTTGGAACTAGGGCAGTGGAGTTCTTC.

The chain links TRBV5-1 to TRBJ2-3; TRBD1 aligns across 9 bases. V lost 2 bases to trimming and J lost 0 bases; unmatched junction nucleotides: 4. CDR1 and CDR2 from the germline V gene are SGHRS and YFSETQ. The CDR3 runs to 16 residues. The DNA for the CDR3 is TGCGCCAGCAGCTTCTTACAGGGGGCTAGCACAGATACGCAGTATTTT. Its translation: CASSFLQGASTDTQYF.

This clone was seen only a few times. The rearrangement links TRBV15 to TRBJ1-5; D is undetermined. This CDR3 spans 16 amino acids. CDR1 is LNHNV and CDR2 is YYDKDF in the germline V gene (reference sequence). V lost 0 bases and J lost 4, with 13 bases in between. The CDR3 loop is CATSRDHLSLNQPQHF. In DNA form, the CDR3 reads TGTGCCACCAGCAGAGATCACTTGTCTTTGAATCAGCCCCAGCATTTT.

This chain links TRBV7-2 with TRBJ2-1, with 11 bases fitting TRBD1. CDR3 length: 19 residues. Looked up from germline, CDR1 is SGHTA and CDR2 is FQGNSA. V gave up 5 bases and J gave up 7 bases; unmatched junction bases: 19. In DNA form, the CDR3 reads TGTGCCAGCAGCCCACGGACAGGGGGCGCTATTATAGAAGGGAATGAGCAGTTCTTC. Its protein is CASSPRTGGAIIEGNEQFF.

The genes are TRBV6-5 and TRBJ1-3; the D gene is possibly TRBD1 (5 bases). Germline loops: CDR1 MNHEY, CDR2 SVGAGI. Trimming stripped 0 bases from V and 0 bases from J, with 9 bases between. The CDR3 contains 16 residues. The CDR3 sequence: CASSYSKGLSGNTIYF. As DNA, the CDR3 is TGTGCCAGCAGTTACTCGAAGGGACTCTCTGGAAACACCATATATTTT.

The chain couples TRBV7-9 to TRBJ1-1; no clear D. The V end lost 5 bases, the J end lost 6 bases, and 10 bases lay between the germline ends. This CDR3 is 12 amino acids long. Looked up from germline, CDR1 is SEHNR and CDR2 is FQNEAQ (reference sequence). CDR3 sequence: CASSTRTAEAFF. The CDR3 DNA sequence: TGTGCCAGCAGCACCCGGACCGCTGAAGCTTTCTTT.

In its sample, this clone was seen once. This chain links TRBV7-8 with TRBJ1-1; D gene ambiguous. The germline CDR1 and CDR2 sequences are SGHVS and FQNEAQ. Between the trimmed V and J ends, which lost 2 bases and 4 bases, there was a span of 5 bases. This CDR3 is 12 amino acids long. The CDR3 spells CASSLWGTEAFF. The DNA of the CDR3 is TGTGCCAGCAGCTTATGGGGCACTGAAGCTTTCTTT.

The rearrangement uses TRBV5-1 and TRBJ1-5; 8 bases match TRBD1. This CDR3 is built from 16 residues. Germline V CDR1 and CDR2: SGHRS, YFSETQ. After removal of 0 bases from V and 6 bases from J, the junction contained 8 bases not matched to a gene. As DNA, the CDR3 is TGCGCCAGCAGCTTGGTGGGCAGGGGGCCCGGTCAGCCCCAGCATTTT. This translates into CASSLVGRGPGQPQHF.

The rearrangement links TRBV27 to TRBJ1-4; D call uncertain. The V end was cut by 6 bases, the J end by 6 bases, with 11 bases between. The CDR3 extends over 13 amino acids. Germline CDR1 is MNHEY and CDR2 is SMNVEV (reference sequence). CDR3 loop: CASRDALDEKLFF. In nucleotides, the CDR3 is TGTGCCAGCAGGGACGCTCTAGATGAAAAACTGTTTTTT. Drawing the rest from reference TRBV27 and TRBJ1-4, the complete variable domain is EAQVTQNPRYLITVTGKKLTVTCSQNMNHEYMSWYRQDPGLGLRQIYYSMNVEVTDKGDVPEGYKVSRKEKRNFPLILESPSPNQTSLYFCASRDALDEKLFFGSGTQLSVL.